Listed here are 27 T cell receptor beta chains from one sample, sequenced in a study of T cell responses to AZD1222 COVID-19 vaccine (dated by TCRdb to about 2021). What this sample's time point label stands for: about 28 days (+/-7) after the second vaccine dose. Library preparation was by the immunoSEQ multiplex PCR assay. TCRdb retrieved this table from immuneACCESS and kept in-frame rearrangements only. Not all clones are present; in checked studies, unresolved V genes account for under half, and no reason is known for the remainder. For this sample the table gives roughly 150,000 clones, of which about nine tenths were detected only once. The leading ten clones occupy less than 3.5% of the sample. Sequencing used peripheral blood, obtained 28 days after the second AZD1222 dose. Receptors were obtained from an adult who received the AZD1222 COVID-19 vaccine.

V and J are TRBV6-5 and TRBJ1-1, with a possible D match to TRBD1 (6 bases). V lost 11 bases and J lost 1, with 14 bases in between. In germline, CDR1 is MNHEY, CDR2 SVGAGI. This CDR3 spans 13 amino acids. Here the CDR3 DNA reads TGTGCCGGTAAACAGGGCTCGAACACTGAAGCTTTCTTT. Translating it yields CAGKQGSNTEAFF.

CDR3: CAWSWGLTDTQYF. The CDR3 DNA follows: TGTGCCTGGAGTTGGGGCTTGACAGATACGCAGTATTTT. The V call is TRBV30, the J call TRBJ2-3; D might be TRBD1 (5 bases). Deletions cut 2 bases from V and 3 bases from J, with 9 bases between. In germline, CDR1 is GTSNPN, CDR2 SVGIG (reference sequence). CDR3 size: 13 residues.

The CDR3 protein is CASSQDFSSTNTGELFF. CDR3 in DNA: TGCGCCAGCAGCCAAGATTTCAGTAGCACGAACACCGGGGAGCTGTTTTTT. The chain couples TRBV4-3 to TRBJ2-2; D not resolved. The CDR3 spans 17 residues. CDR1 and CDR2 from the germline V gene are LGHNA and YSLEER. V lost 0 bases to trimming and J lost 0 bases, with 11 bases between them.

This rearrangement joins TRBV5-3 to TRBJ2-1; D unresolved. TRBV5-3 is classed as an ORF, of uncertain function. The germline V and J ends were trimmed by 3 bases and 6 bases, with 7 bases remaining between them. The CDR3 contains 12 residues. The CDR3 nucleotides are TGTGCCAGAAGCTACCCCGGCAATGAGCAGTTCTTC. This encodes CARSYPGNEQFF.

The chain employs TRBV20-1 and TRBJ1-1; D is unresolved. The CDR3 length is 11 residues. Germline lookup yields CDR1 DFQATT and CDR2 SNEGSKA (reference sequence). V dropped 1 base and J dropped 1 base, with 1 base sitting between them. The CDR3 DNA reads as TGCAGTGCTAGAGCGAACACTGAAGCTTTCTTT. This translates into CSARANTEAFF.

J is TRBJ1-4 and V is TRBV28; 7 bases agree with TRBD1. Trimming cost V 6 bases and J 2 bases; bases outside gene matches: 15. CDR1 MDHEN and CDR2 SYDVKM come from the germline V gene. This CDR3 spans 18 amino acids. As DNA, the CDR3 is TGTGCCAGCAGGGGGTTGACAGGGTTGGTTTCCACTAATGAAAAACTGTTTTTT. This encodes CASRGLTGLVSTNEKLFF.

The rearrangement uses TRBV18 and TRBJ1-5; D is perhaps TRBD1 (6 bases). The CDR3 consists of 14 residues. V was shortened by 6 bases and J by 2 bases, with 11 bases between the two germline ends. Germline loops: CDR1 KGHSH, CDR2 LQKENI. In nucleotides, the CDR3 is TGTGCCAGCTCCATAGGGGGTGGCAATCAGCCCCAGCATTTT. It is translated as CASSIGGGNQPQHF.

The gene calls are TRBV19 and TRBJ2-3; D is perhaps TRBD2 (5 bases). The germline CDR1 and CDR2 sequences are LNHDA and SQIVND (reference sequence). Trimming removed 3 bases at V and 2 bases at J, with 9 bases between. CDR3 length equals 14 residues. CDR3 in amino acids: CASSIRGHTDTQYF. The CDR3 DNA is TGTGCCAGTAGTATCCGAGGGCACACAGATACGCAGTATTTT.

This clone was detected once. The chain joins TRBV7-9 to TRBJ1-5; weak D call: TRBD1 (5 bases). Germline values: CDR1 SEHNR, CDR2 FQNEAQ (reference sequence). Trimming stripped 4 bases from V and 3 bases from J, with 10 bases between. The CDR3 runs 14 residues. CDR3 nucleotides: TGTGCCAGCAGCTGGGCGACAGACAATCAGCCCCAGCATTTT. This encodes CASSWATDNQPQHF.

There are a few counts of this clone. The chain is built from TRBV20-1 and TRBJ2-3; D is unclear. The length of the CDR3 is 11 residues. Germline lookup yields CDR1 DFQATT and CDR2 SNEGSKA (reference sequence). The chain's CDR3 is CSISPQDTQYF. The CDR3 nucleotides are TGCAGCATAAGTCCCCAAGATACGCAGTATTTT.

J is TRBJ2-7 and V is TRBV27, with a tentative D call TRBD1 (6 bases). Germline V gives CDR1 MNHEY, CDR2 SMNVEV (reference sequence). V lost 5 bases and J 3 bases, leaving 20 bases between the germline ends. The CDR3 is made up of 16 amino acids. The CDR3 coding sequence is TGTGCCAGCAGTCCGTCCTTAGGACAGCTATACTACGAGCAGTACTTC. This translates into CASSPSLGQLYYEQYF.

Here the CDR3 DNA reads TGTGCCAGCAGTTTAACCACTTCACCCCTCCACTTT. Translating it yields CASSLTTSPLHF. The J gene is TRBJ1-6, the V gene TRBV28; D uncertain. The CDR3 has 12 amino acids. V was pared by 2 bases and J by 9 bases, with 5 bases between. Germline V gene lookup returns CDR1 MDHEN and CDR2 SYDVKM.

This clone has a single count. The chain carries TRBV6-2 or TRBV6-3 and TRBJ2-5; possible D gene TRBD2, 6 bases. Deletions cut 0 bases from V and 4 bases from J, with 12 bases between. The CDR3 is 15 residues long. Germline V gives CDR1 MNHEY, CDR2 SVGEGT. In nucleotides, the CDR3 is TGTGCCAGCAGTTACTCGGCTAGCGACCTAGAGACCCAGTACTTC. This sequence encodes CASSYSASDLETQYF.

This chain joins TRBV5-4 and TRBJ2-1; TRBD2 might be the D (6 bases). Germline CDR1 and CDR2: SGHNT and YYREEE (reference sequence). V lost 3 bases to trimming and J lost 2 bases, with 12 bases between them. The CDR3 runs to 15 residues. CDR3 residues: CASSSSARAYNEQFF. In nucleotides, the CDR3 is TGTGCCAGCAGCTCTAGCGCCCGTGCCTACAATGAGCAGTTCTTC.

The gene calls are TRBV11-2 and TRBJ2-1, with 11 bases fitting TRBD2. The CDR3 runs 15 residues. J was trimmed by 8 bases and V by 5 bases; bases with no gene match: 8. CDR1 and CDR2 (germline): SGHAT, FQNNGV. This chain's CDR3 is CASSPRLAGIHEQFF. CDR3 DNA sequence: TGTGCCAGCAGCCCCCGACTAGCGGGAATCCATGAGCAGTTCTTC.

The rearrangement joins TRBV3-1 (or the pseudogene TRBV3-2) to TRBJ2-3; D gene ambiguous. V was cut by 4 bases and J by 2 bases, with 7 bases left in between. The CDR3 runs 13 residues. CDR1 LGHDT and CDR2 YNNKEL come from the germline V gene (reference sequence). The CDR3 nucleotides are TGTGCCAGCAGCCCCGTCACCACAGATACGCAGTATTTT. Its protein product is CASSPVTTDTQYF.

The chain uses TRBV6-5 and TRBJ1-3; D perhaps matches TRBD1 (6 bases). The V and J ends lost 0 bases and 0 bases respectively, with 9 bases between them. Germline CDR1 and CDR2: MNHEY and SVGAGI. This CDR3 is 16 amino acids long. CDR3 sequence: CASSYSQGISGNTIYF. The CDR3 coding sequence is TGTGCCAGCAGTTACTCTCAGGGGATCTCTGGAAACACCATATATTTT.

This clone was seen just once. The chain couples TRBV4-1 to TRBJ2-1; 7 nucleotides agree with TRBD2. The CDR3 extends over 17 amino acids. V shed 0 bases and J 2 bases; nucleotides not matched to a gene: 7. Germline CDR1 reads MGHRA; CDR2 reads YSYEKL. CDR3 sequence reads: CASSQDSGGSPYNEQFF. CDR3 nucleotide sequence: TGCGCCAGCAGCCAAGATTCGGGCGGGAGCCCCTACAATGAGCAGTTCTTC.

This clone has just a few counts. The genes are TRBV27 and TRBJ2-7; 11 positions match TRBD1. The junction had 10 bases not matched to a gene; V was cut back by 3 bases and J by 3 bases. Germline CDR1 reads MNHEY; CDR2 reads SMNVEV (reference sequence). The CDR3 length is 17 residues. CDR3 nucleotide sequence: TGTGCCAGCAGTTTGTCAAGGACAGGGGGCCTGGGCTACGAGCAGTACTTC. Its protein product is CASSLSRTGGLGYEQYF.

The rearrangement links TRBV2 to TRBJ1-4; 7 nucleotides match TRBD1. The CDR3 has 14 amino acids. After removal of 7 bases from V and 8 bases from J, the junction contained 10 bases not matched to a gene. In germline, CDR1 is SNHLY, CDR2 FYNNEI. This CDR3 is CASKRYRGGEKLFF. DNA for the CDR3: TGTGCCAGCAAGCGGTACAGGGGAGGAGAAAAACTGTTTTTT. Based on the CDR3 plus reference TRBV2 and TRBJ1-4, the full variable domain is EPEVTQTPSHQVTQMGQEVILRCVPISNHLYFYWYRQILGQKVEFLVSFYNNEISEKSEIFDDQFSVERPDGSNFTLKIRSTKLEDSAMYFCASKRYRGGEKLFFGSGTQLSVL.

This clone was seen a single time. This CDR3 reads CASSLEGTGVETQYF. CDR3 in DNA: TGTGCCAGCAGCTTAGAAGGGACAGGGGTGGAGACCCAGTACTTC. The chain combines TRBV7-9 with TRBJ2-5; 10 nucleotides line up with TRBD1. Germline-derived CDR1 and CDR2 are SEHNR and FQNEAQ (reference sequence). This CDR3 spans 15 amino acids. With 1 base clipped from V and 5 bases from J, the junction kept 4 bases outside the gene matches.

The V call is TRBV28, the J call TRBJ1-6, with D unclear. This CDR3 is 16 amino acids long. With 3 bases removed from V and 0 bases from J, the gap between germline ends came to 9 bases. CDR1 and CDR2 from the germline V gene are MDHEN and SYDVKM. As DNA, the CDR3 is TGTGCCAGCAGTTTCCAGCGGAACTCCTATAATTCACCCCTCCACTTT. This translates into CASSFQRNSYNSPLHF.

The table lists this clone with a count of one. The chain uses TRBV15 and TRBJ1-2, with TRBD1 matching over 7 bases. V lost 3 bases to trimming and J lost 3 bases; unmatched junction nucleotides: 1. The CDR3 runs to 13 residues. Germline V gene lookup returns CDR1 LNHNV and CDR2 YYDKDF (reference sequence). In DNA, the CDR3 is TGTGCCACCAGCAGCGGGACAGACTATGGCTACACCTTC. It specifies CATSSGTDYGYTF.

The chain links TRBV18 to TRBJ2-5, with D possibly TRBD2 on 6 matching bases. Between the trimmed V and J ends, which lost 3 bases and 2 bases, there was a span of 13 bases. Germline CDR1 reads KGHSH; CDR2 reads LQKENI. The CDR3 contains 15 residues. The CDR3 nucleotides read TGTGCCAGCTCACCCAGGGACTCTCGACAAGAGACCCAGTACTTC. Its translation is CASSPRDSRQETQYF.

V and J are TRBV9 and TRBJ2-3, with D perhaps TRBD2 (5 bases). Germline assignment: CDR1 SGDLS and CDR2 YYNGEE. The CDR3 sequence is 16 residues long. Trimming left V 0 bases short and J 2 bases short, with 13 bases between. Here the CDR3 reads CASSVGASSFTDTQYF. CDR3 bases: TGTGCCAGCAGCGTAGGGGCTAGCAGCTTCACAGATACGCAGTATTTT. Drawing the rest from reference TRBV9 and TRBJ2-3, the complete variable domain is DSGVTQTPKHLITATGQRVTLRCSPRSGDLSVYWYQQSLDQGLQFLIQYYNGEERAKGNILERFSAQQFPDLHSELNLSSLELGDSALYFCASSVGASSFTDTQYFGPGTRLTVL.

The chain carries TRBV3-1 (or the pseudogene TRBV3-2) and TRBJ2-1, with TRBD2 matching over 11 bases. V trimming: 4 bases; J trimming: 1 base; junction bases outside the gene matches: 3. Germline CDR1 is LGHDT and CDR2 is YNNKEL (reference sequence). The CDR3 extends over 16 amino acids. The CDR3 reads CASSLWTSGSYNEQFF. The CDR3 DNA is TGTGCCAGCAGCCTTTGGACTAGCGGGTCCTACAATGAGCAGTTCTTC.

This sequence joins TRBV27 and TRBJ2-7; D is possibly TRBD2 (6 bases). Germline V gives CDR1 MNHEY, CDR2 SMNVEV (reference sequence). V dropped 8 bases and J dropped 4 bases, with 21 bases sitting between them. This CDR3 has 15 amino acids. CDR3 region: CASAKLGRTLYEQYF. The CDR3 DNA reads TGTGCCAGCGCTAAGCTAGGGAGGACTCTTTACGAGCAGTACTTC.